This T cell receptor (beta chain) emerged from a study of shared T cell receptors in the human thymus. Repertoires were generated with immunoSEQ multiplex PCR, while TCRdb's copy carries only in-frame clones and drops some. Of approximately 760,000 clones listed, 70% to 90% were seen once; the top ten hold roughly 0.01%. These same records also appear under a second study, on human thymus T cells. Per that paper: Resections from corrective heart surgery provided thymus tissue.

Sequences were obtained from thymocytes. This receptor was taken from a girl under three years old with a congenital heart defect.

CDR3 protein: CASSLGENSGNTIYF. The CDR3, as DNA: TGTGCCAGCAGCTTGGGAGAAAACTCTGGAAACACCATATATTTT. This rearrangement joins TRBV5-8 to TRBJ1-3; D unresolved. Deletions cut 0 bases from V and 0 bases from J, with 7 bases between. This CDR3 region has 15 residues. The germline V gene has CDR1 SGHTS and CDR2 YDEGEE.